This T cell receptor beta chain was sequenced in a study of cytotoxic CD8 clonotypes in ibrutinib-treated CLL. Study-wide findings and caveats: Clonality climbed at ibrutinib response, then dropped toward baseline at progression.

Cryopreserved PBMCs were the source of 1.5 to 2.5 micrograms of genomic DNA, which went to TCR beta libraries. The V end lost 6 bases, the J end lost 5 bases, and 20 bases lay between the germline ends. This CDR3 spans 16 amino acids. CDR1 and CDR2 (germline): LNHDA, SQIVND (reference sequence). Deep sequencing aimed at 1 in 200,000 to 1 in 1 million T cells' resolution. The repertoire was sequenced with immunoSEQ multiplex PCR; TCRdb's copy has only in-frame clones and lacks some. The table shows about 68,000 clones, with 90% occurring only once. As for this clone: The target antigen is unknown.

The chain has TRBV19 and TRBJ2-4; D tentatively fits TRBD1 or TRBD2 (5 bases each). The receptor's source is a human donor with chronic lymphocytic leukemia. The sequences come from PBMCs, collected after 12 months of ibrutinib treatment. The CDR3 is CASRWGFTGSENIQYF. CDR3 sequence (DNA): TGTGCCAGTAGGTGGGGGTTCACGGGATCGGAAAACATTCAGTACTTC.